This TCR beta chain is drawn from a study of blood T cell repertoires in COVID-19. Study overall: Acute and convalescent COVID-19 samples came from the United States, Italy and Spain.

Germline CDR1 and CDR2: KGHSH and LQKENI. This CDR3 region has 14 residues. Trimming pared 0 bases from V and 2 bases from J, leaving 5 bases between. Assay: immunoSEQ multiplex PCR; the TCRdb copy retains only in-frame clones and omits some. The repertoire holds roughly 160,000 clones, with over 80% as singletons. Participants had their cohort set by participant-reported clinical history. Notes on this clone: Other nucleotide sequences in the sample specify the same CDR3.

This TCR came from a woman aged 55-69 years who had recovered from COVID-19. Sequencing used PBMCs or T cells enriched from blood (not recorded which). The genes are TRBV18 and TRBJ1-5, with D uncertain. In DNA form, the CDR3 reads TGTGCCAGCTCACCACCTGGAGGCAATCAGCCCCAGCATTTT. Protein product: CASSPPGGNQPQHF. Complete variable domain (other parts from reference TRBV18 and TRBJ1-5): NAGVMQNPRHLVRRRGQEARLRCSPMKGHSHVYWYRQLPEEGLKFMVYLQKENIIDESGMPKERFSAEFPKEGPSILRIQQVVRGDSAAYFCASSPPGGNQPQHFGDGTRLSIL.